The 10 T cell receptor beta chains in this list originate from one sample, sequenced in a study of T cells after posttransplantation cyclophosphamide. Sequencing used immunoSEQ multiplex PCR; TCRdb keeps in-frame clones, though not all of them. The sample was found to contain a few thousand clones, and every one recurs. A marrow graft followed busulfan-fludarabine conditioning, with cyclophosphamide on days +3 and +4. Source: PBMCs, taken 30 days after allogeneic stem cell transplant with posttransplant cyclophosphamide. All receptors come from a female patient in her 60s who received an allogeneic stem cell transplant from an unrelated donor, was CMV-positive, and had acute GVHD only. Some T cells may originate from the graft donor.

This clone was counted many times. The V call is TRBV18, the J call TRBJ2-1; D ambiguous. This CDR3 is built from 13 residues. V gave up 2 bases and J gave up 5 bases, with 7 bases separating them. From germline, CDR1 is KGHSH and CDR2 LQKENI. CDR3: CASSPSPDNEQFF. The CDR3 nucleotides read TGTGCCAGCTCACCATCCCCGGACAATGAGCAGTTCTTC.

This clone was picked up many times. V gene TRBV6-2 or TRBV6-3 combines with J gene TRBJ2-7, with 7 nucleotides matching TRBD2. The junction had 19 bases not matched to a gene; V was cut back by 6 bases and J by 2 bases. From germline, CDR1 is MNHEY and CDR2 SVGEGT. The CDR3 has 18 amino acids. CDR3 in amino acids: CASSPGVMGEGLTYEQYF. CDR3 coding DNA: TGTGCCAGCAGCCCGGGTGTAATGGGGGAGGGACTAACCTACGAGCAGTACTTC.

In this sample, this clone turned up many times. This chain joins TRBV6-6 and TRBJ2-1, with D perhaps TRBD1 (5 bases). V gave up 8 bases and J gave up 1 base, with 15 bases separating them. This CDR3 comprises 15 residues. Germline assignment: CDR1 MNHNY and CDR2 SVGAGI (reference sequence). The CDR3 loop is CASVDGQGSYNEQFF. CDR3 bases: TGTGCCAGCGTAGACGGGCAGGGATCCTACAATGAGCAGTTCTTC.

This clone has a count of ten or more. The V call is TRBV19, the J call TRBJ1-4, with D possibly TRBD1 on 5 matching bases. Germline CDR1 is LNHDA and CDR2 is SQIVND (reference sequence). This CDR3 is 15 amino acids long. V dropped 2 bases and J dropped 7 bases, with 14 bases sitting between them. The CDR3 reads CASSIQGLQAEKLFF. CDR3 nucleotide sequence: TGTGCCAGTAGTATACAGGGCCTACAAGCTGAAAAACTGTTTTTT.

This clone has a count of ten or more. The rearrangement joins TRBV7-9 to TRBJ1-2; D gene uncertain. The germline V and J ends were trimmed by 0 bases and 6 bases, with 11 bases remaining between them. Looked up from germline, CDR1 is SEHNR and CDR2 is FQNEAQ (reference sequence). The CDR3 runs 14 residues. Here the CDR3 reads CASSLAAAAHGYTF. The CDR3 DNA sequence: TGTGCCAGCAGCTTAGCGGCGGCAGCCCATGGCTACACCTTC.

This clone was picked up many times. The rearrangement links TRBV25-1 to TRBJ1-2; 7 nucleotides line up with TRBD1. The trim removed 4 bases at V and 8 bases at J, leaving 7 bases unmatched. The CDR3 spans 13 residues. Germline CDR1 MGHDK, CDR2 SYGVNS. This CDR3 is CASSVGTANGYTF. The CDR3 DNA sequence: TGTGCCAGCAGTGTAGGGACAGCTAACGGCTACACCTTC.

Judged by abundance, this clone is medium-sized. This chain links TRBV2 with TRBJ1-3; D gene uncertain. The CDR3 is 12 amino acids. The germline gives CDR1 SNHLY, CDR2 FYNNEI. V was clipped by 3 bases and J by 4 bases, with 4 bases between them. CDR3 coding DNA: TGTGCCAGCAGTGACTCGGGAAACACCATATATTTT. Translated: CASSDSGNTIYF.

The sample holds many counts of this clone. The chain couples TRBV4-3 to TRBJ2-7; TRBD2 agrees at 10 bases. The CDR3 contains 15 residues. In germline, CDR1 is LGHNA, CDR2 YSLEER. Trimming took 6 bases from V and 6 from J; bases not matched to a gene: 11. The CDR3 DNA reads TGCGCCAGCAGTCCAGGGTCTAGCGGGAGAACCGAGCAGTACTTC. Translating gives CASSPGSSGRTEQYF.

This clone was observed at least ten times. The genes are TRBV28 and TRBJ2-7; possible D gene TRBD2, 5 bases. The CDR3 spans 13 residues. The V end was cut by 8 bases, the J end by 5 bases, with 16 bases between. Germline-derived CDR1 and CDR2 are MDHEN and SYDVKM. The CDR3 here is CASRRNGGDEQYF. As DNA, the CDR3 is TGTGCCAGCCGCAGGAACGGAGGCGACGAGCAGTACTTC.

Ten or more counts support this clone. The chain has TRBV13 and TRBJ2-7; D unclear. The V gene's germline CDR1 is PRHDT and CDR2 FYEKMQ (reference sequence). This CDR3 is 12 amino acids long. V was pared by 3 bases and J by 1 base, with 4 bases between. CDR3 DNA sequence: TGTGCCAGCAGCTTGGCATCCTACGAGCAGTACTTC. Translation: CASSLASYEQYF.